These 6 T cell receptor beta chains originate from one sample sequenced in a study of regulatory T cells in long-lasting Graves disease. The time point here: persistent/refractory GD, antithyroid drugs over 5 years with positive TRAb. PBMC RNA served as the TCR library source. Relying on iRepertoire HTBI primers and Arm-PCR of CDR3 regions, the team built TCR beta libraries. TCRdb itself ran the multiplex PCR reads through MiXCR, one entry per CDR3 protein. Seen here are some 440,000 distinct CDR3 sequences, roughly 20% observed once, and the top ten hold 7% to 10%. This specimen consisted of peripheral blood mononuclear cells (PBMCs), obtained when the disease was refractory, from a patient treated with antithyroid drugs. Source of these receptors: a female donor with Graves disease.

This clonotype was detected a few times. CDR3 amino acids: CASSYSGAGDSGANVLTF. The CDR3 DNA reads as TGTGCCAGCAGTTATTCGGGCGCCGGGGACTCTGGGGCCAACGTCCTGACTTTC. The chain joins TRBV6-9 to TRBJ2-6; D is perhaps TRBD2 (5 bases). Trimming cost V 0 bases and J 0 bases, with 12 bases left between them. Germline lookup yields CDR1 MNHGY and CDR2 SVAAGI. The CDR3 has 18 residues.

This clonotype came up many times. The chain combines TRBV20-1 with TRBJ2-5, with D unresolved. Trimming removed 6 bases from V and 3 bases from J, with 5 bases in between. The CDR3 is 10 residues long. Germline V gene lookup returns CDR1 DFQATT and CDR2 SNEGSKA (reference sequence). The CDR3 here is CSAGKETQYF. DNA of the CDR3: TGCAGTGCAGGGAAAGAGACCCAGTACTTC.

At least ten counts were recorded for this clonotype. The chain links TRBV20-1 to TRBJ1-1; no reliable D call. Germline-derived CDR1 and CDR2 are DFQATT and SNEGSKA (reference sequence). Deletions cut 6 bases from V and 1 base from J, with 9 bases between. The CDR3 covers 12 residues. The CDR3 bases are TGCAGTGCACCGGGAGAGAACACTGAAGCTTTCTTT. Its translation is CSAPGENTEAFF.

This clonotype has ten or more counts. The chain is built from TRBV11-1 and TRBJ2-7; D is ambiguous. Trimming cost V 5 bases and J 0 bases, with 11 bases left between them. The CDR3 totals 14 residues. Germline V CDR1 and CDR2: SGHAT, FQDESV (reference sequence). The CDR3, as DNA: TGTGCCAGCAGCAGTGTCACTAACTCCTACGAGCAGTACTTC. This sequence encodes CASSSVTNSYEQYF.

This clonotype has a handful of counts. This sequence joins TRBV6-1 and TRBJ1-1, with no clear D. Germline V gene lookup returns CDR1 MNHNS and CDR2 SASEGT. V lost 5 bases to trimming and J lost 4 bases, with 17 bases between them. The CDR3 runs 15 residues. The CDR3 DNA reads TGTGCCAGCAGTCCGACGCGGTTATTGGGCACTGAAGCTTTCTTT. This translates into CASSPTRLLGTEAFF.

V and J are TRBV11-3 and TRBJ2-7; D not certain. V lost 1 base, J lost 7 bases, and 8 bases lay in between. CDR1 and CDR2 from the germline V gene are SGHNT and YENEEA. This CDR3 contains 12 residues. The CDR3 spells CASSLGSREQYF. CDR3 nucleotides: TGTGCCAGCAGCTTAGGGTCCAGAGAGCAGTACTTC.